Each of the 4 T cell receptor beta chains below was sequenced from the same sample in a study of siplizumab effects on memory and regulatory T cells. Assay used: immunoSEQ multiplex PCR; TCRdb lists only in-frame clones, some missing. The table has under 150,000 clones, less than 95% seen once; the top ten hold under 2%. The specimen was non-Treg CD4+ T cells sorted from blood. These receptors were obtained from a human donor in good health.

The J gene is TRBJ2-1, the V gene TRBV7-2, with 7 positions matching TRBD1. The CDR3 totals 14 residues. V dropped 4 bases and J dropped 10; count of bases not matched to a gene: 10. The germline V gene has CDR1 SGHTA and CDR2 FQGNSA. The CDR3 DNA reads TGTGCCAGCAGCTGGGACAGCTCTTGGAAGGAGCAGTTCTTC. This gives the protein CASSWDSSWKEQFF.

The CDR3 protein is CASSLEGGNTEAFF. CDR3 sequence (DNA): TGTGCCAGCAGCTTAGAGGGGGGTAACACTGAAGCTTTCTTT. The chain has TRBV7-9 and TRBJ1-1; maybe TRBD1 (6 bases). The CDR3 has 14 residues. Germline CDR1 is SEHNR and CDR2 is FQNEAQ (reference sequence). The V end lost 1 base, the J end lost 2 bases, and 8 bases lay between the germline ends.

This chain joins TRBV6-5 and TRBJ1-1; D is unclear. Per the germline V gene, CDR1 is MNHEY and CDR2 is SVGAGI. V lost 0 bases to trimming and J lost 1 base, with 12 bases between them. The CDR3 runs 16 residues. This chain's CDR3 is CASSYSGQGKNTEAFF. CDR3 in DNA: TGTGCCAGCAGTTACTCCGGGCAAGGGAAGAACACTGAAGCTTTCTTT.

The rearrangement joins TRBV6-5 to TRBJ2-2; no definite D call. Looked up from germline, CDR1 is MNHEY and CDR2 is SVGAGI. The ends were cut back, 0 bases at V and 4 bases at J, with 3 bases in the middle. The length of the CDR3 is 13 residues. CDR3 sequence: CASSYSRTGELFF. The CDR3 DNA reads TGTGCCAGCAGTTACTCCCGCACCGGGGAGCTGTTTTTT.